Listed here are 4 T cell receptor beta chains from one sample, sequenced in a study of identical twins. TCRdb called the 5' RACE reads again in MiXCR, with one record for every CDR3 protein. The table records around 480,000 distinct CDR3 sequences, around an eighth of them present only once. The data were also submitted as part of a second study, on yellow fever vaccine responses in identical twins.

The sequenced sample was CD4+ T cells sorted from blood. These receptors all come from a woman aged 18-35 years in good health.

The chain recombines TRBV10-3 with TRBJ2-7, with 8 bases lining up with TRBD1. Germline CDR1 and CDR2: ENHRY and SYGVKD. V lost 0 bases to trimming and J lost 3 bases; unmatched junction nucleotides: 4. CDR3 size: 15 residues. The CDR3 is CAISESSGQDYEQYF. In nucleotides, the CDR3 is TGTGCCATCAGTGAGTCATCGGGACAGGACTACGAGCAGTACTTC.

This clonotype turned up a few times. The gene calls are TRBV28 and TRBJ2-1; TRBD1 agrees at 8 bases. The CDR3 length is 12 residues. V shed 4 bases, J shed 12 bases, and the junction held 5 bases outside the gene matches. The germline V gene encodes CDR1 MDHEN and CDR2 SYDVKM. CDR3 sequence: CASSYTGTGQFF. The CDR3 DNA reads TGTGCCAGCAGTTATACCGGGACAGGGCAGTTCTTC.

This clonotype was picked up a small number of times. The J gene is TRBJ2-5, the V gene TRBV18; a weak D match, TRBD1 (5 bases). The CDR3 runs 14 residues. The germline V and J ends were trimmed by 2 bases and 5 bases, with 12 bases remaining between them. The germline gives CDR1 KGHSH, CDR2 LQKENI. The CDR3 DNA sequence: TGTGCCAGCTCACCAAACATCAGGGTGGAGACCCAGTACTTC. Translation gives CASSPNIRVETQYF.

This clonotype was counted only a few times. V and J are TRBV3-1 and TRBJ2-1; 13 bases align to TRBD2. Trimming at V came to 1 base and at J to 0 bases, leaving 6 bases not matched to a gene. The CDR3 spans 19 residues. Germline lookup yields CDR1 LGHDT and CDR2 YNNKEL (reference sequence). The CDR3 nucleotides are TGTGCCAGCAGCCAAGGGACTAGCGGGGGCCGGAGCTCCTACAATGAGCAGTTCTTC. Protein: CASSQGTSGGRSSYNEQFF.